This T cell receptor beta chain came from a study of T-cell memory formation after mild COVID-19. Study at large: TCR clusters were mostly donor specific. The study, taken as a whole, reports: Day 37-peaking second-wave clones had unconfirmed SARS-CoV-2 specificity. Clones that shrank (day 15 to 85) were balanced CD4/CD8, whereas later expanders leaned CD4+.

Comments on this clonotype: Its antigen is not identified.

V lost 4 bases and J lost 2; bases outside the gene matches: 3. The germline V gene has CDR1 LGHDT and CDR2 YNNKEL (reference sequence). The CDR3 runs to 16 residues. With constant-segment primers, 5'RACE yielded cDNA libraries of TCR alpha and TCR beta that carried sample barcodes and UMIs. One entry per CDR3 protein results from TCRdb running MiXCR on the 5' RACE reads. Of around 300,000 distinct CDR3 sequences listed, approximately 14% are singletons. Specimen: PBMCs or a T cell subset sorted from them (not recorded which). This chain links TRBV3-1 with TRBJ2-1; 12 nucleotides align to TRBD2. This TCR was sampled from a young man who had mild COVID-19 (a few samples of this study predate the infection). Cell type and time point are not known. CDR3 loop: CASSPRLAGAYNEQFF. The DNA of the CDR3 is TGTGCCAGCAGCCCCCGACTAGCGGGGGCCTACAATGAGCAGTTCTTC.